Below, 12 T cell receptor beta chains from the same sample are listed, as sequenced in a study of T-cell reconstitution after alpha-beta-depleted transplantation in children. For TCRbeta, the library was prepared with unique molecular identifiers. TCRdb reprocessed the PCR reads with MiXCR, giving one entry per CDR3 protein. This sample has roughly 790,000 distinct CDR3 sequences, with roughly 15% found just once. The starting material was PBMCs, mostly from graft donor cells, obtained 360 days after TCRalphabeta/CD19-depleted stem cell transplant. The receptors originated from a male patient under 18 who had a stem cell transplant for acute lymphoblastic leukemia, so the T cells may come from the graft donor.

V is TRBV7-9 and J is TRBJ2-6, with D tentatively TRBD2 (5 bases). Trimming stripped 4 bases from V and 2 bases from J, with 15 bases between. The germline V gene has CDR1 SEHNR and CDR2 FQNEAQ (reference sequence). CDR3 length equals 17 residues. CDR3 coding DNA: TGTGCCAGCAGCTCTAAACCTAGCCGGCCTGGGGCCAACGTCCTGACTTTC. This sequence encodes CASSSKPSRPGANVLTF.

This clonotype has only a few counts. The chain is built from TRBV25-1 and TRBJ2-3; TRBD1 matches at 8 bases. The CDR3 is made up of 12 amino acids. After removal of 9 bases from V and 4 bases from J, the junction contained 3 bases not matched to a gene. Germline CDR1 is MGHDK and CDR2 is SYGVNS. The CDR3: CASKDRADTQYF. In DNA, the CDR3 is TGTGCCAGTAAGGACAGGGCAGATACGCAGTATTTT.

This clonotype has only a few counts. Here the CDR3 reads CASSPRLAGVNEQFF. The CDR3 nucleotides read TGTGCCAGCAGCCCCCGACTAGCGGGAGTTAATGAGCAGTTCTTC. The chain carries TRBV7-2 and TRBJ2-1; 12 bases line up with TRBD2. CDR1 is SGHTA and CDR2 is FQGNSA in the germline V gene. The CDR3 runs 15 residues. Losses at the gene ends were 5 bases for V and 7 bases for J; bases not matched to a gene: 6.

CDR3 DNA sequence: TGCGCCAGCAGCCAATACGTTCCAGATACGCAGTATTTT. Translation gives CASSQYVPDTQYF. This chain links TRBV4-1 with TRBJ2-3, with no clear D. Germline V CDR1 and CDR2: MGHRA, YSYEKL. The CDR3 contains 13 residues. Between the trimmed V and J ends, which lost 2 bases and 4 bases, there was a span of 7 bases.

V is TRBV5-1 and J is TRBJ2-2; D ambiguous. The CDR3 totals 16 residues. V lost 1 base, J lost 4 bases, and 14 bases lay in between. Germline V CDR1 and CDR2: SGHRS, YFSETQ. The CDR3 loop reads CASSLSRFRGTGELFF. In DNA, the CDR3 is TGCGCCAGCAGCTTGAGCCGGTTTCGTGGCACCGGGGAGCTGTTTTTT.

The chain is built from TRBV25-1 and TRBJ2-7; D unresolved. CDR1 is MGHDK and CDR2 is SYGVNS in the germline V gene. Trimming removed 0 bases at V and 4 bases at J, with 7 bases between. This CDR3 has 13 residues. CDR3 bases: TGTGCCAGCAGTGAATATTTGGGGTACGAGCAGTACTTC. Protein sequence: CASSEYLGYEQYF.

This clonotype has more than one count but fewer than ten. The chain recombines TRBV11-2 with TRBJ2-7; tentatively, D is TRBD1 (6 bases). The germline gives CDR1 SGHAT, CDR2 FQNNGV. The germline V and J ends were trimmed by 5 bases and 0 bases, with 14 bases remaining between them. The CDR3 loop spans 15 amino acids. CDR3 in DNA: TGTGCCAGCAGCCAGCTGGCGGACAGCTCCTACGAGCAGTACTTC. It is translated as CASSQLADSSYEQYF.

The V gene is TRBV11-1, the J gene TRBJ2-3; possibly TRBD2 for D (5 bases). V lost 7 bases to trimming and J lost 2 bases, with 10 bases between them. The CDR3 is made up of 13 amino acids. Germline V CDR1 and CDR2: SGHAT, FQDESV (reference sequence). CDR3 region: CASKREFTDTQYF. CDR3 bases: TGTGCCAGCAAAAGGGAGTTCACAGATACGCAGTATTTT.

This clonotype was seen only a few times. This chain links TRBV5-5 with TRBJ2-2, with D perhaps TRBD1 (6 bases). Germline V CDR1 and CDR2: SGHKS, YYEKEE (reference sequence). CDR3 length: 15 amino acids. The V end was cut by 4 bases, the J end by 2 bases, with 12 bases between. The CDR3 loop is CASSPGGFNTGELFF. In DNA, the CDR3 is TGTGCCAGCAGCCCTGGGGGCTTTAACACCGGGGAGCTGTTTTTT.

The chain recombines TRBV9 with TRBJ2-5, with 9 bases identical to TRBD2. The CDR3 length is 17 residues. CDR1 and CDR2 (germline): SGDLS, YYNGEE. V lost 0 bases, J lost 4 bases, and 10 bases stayed unmatched. CDR3 sequence reads: CASSVGSGRRFGETQYF. For the CDR3, the DNA is TGTGCCAGCAGCGTAGGTAGCGGGAGAAGGTTTGGAGAGACCCAGTACTTC.

This clonotype has more than one count but fewer than ten. This CDR3 is CASSQGAGRRIYNEQFF. The CDR3 DNA sequence: TGCGCCAGCAGCCAAGGGGCTGGCAGGAGGATTTACAATGAGCAGTTCTTC. V is TRBV4-1 and J is TRBJ2-1; D may be TRBD2 (5 bases). CDR3 length: 17 residues. With 1 base removed from V and 4 bases from J, the gap between germline ends came to 17 bases. In germline, CDR1 is MGHRA, CDR2 YSYEKL.

Ten or more counts support this clonotype. The chain is built from TRBV24-1 and TRBJ2-1; TRBD2 agrees at 7 bases. V was clipped by 3 bases and J by 4 bases; unmatched bases: 5. The germline gives CDR1 KGHDR, CDR2 SFDVKD. This CDR3 comprises 15 residues. The DNA for the CDR3 is TGTGCCACCAGTGATGGGAGGGCCGGGTACAATGAGCAGTTCTTC. Encoded protein: CATSDGRAGYNEQFF.